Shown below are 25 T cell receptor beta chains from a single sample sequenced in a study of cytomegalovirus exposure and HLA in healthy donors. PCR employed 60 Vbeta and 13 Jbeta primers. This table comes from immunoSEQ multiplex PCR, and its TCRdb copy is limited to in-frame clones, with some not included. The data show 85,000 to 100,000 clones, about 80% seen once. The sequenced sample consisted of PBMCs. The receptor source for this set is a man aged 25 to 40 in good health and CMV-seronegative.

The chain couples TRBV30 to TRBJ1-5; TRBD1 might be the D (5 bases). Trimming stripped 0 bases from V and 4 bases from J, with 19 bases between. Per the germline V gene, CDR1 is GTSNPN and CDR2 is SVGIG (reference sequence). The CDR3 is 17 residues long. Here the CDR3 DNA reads TGTGCCTGGAGTGTAAGGTTAGGGGCAAACTTAAATCAGCCCCAGCATTTT. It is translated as CAWSVRLGANLNQPQHF.

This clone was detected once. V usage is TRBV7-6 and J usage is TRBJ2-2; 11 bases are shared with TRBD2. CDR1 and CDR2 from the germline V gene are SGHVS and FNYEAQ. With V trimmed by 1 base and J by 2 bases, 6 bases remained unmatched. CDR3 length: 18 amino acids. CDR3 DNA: TGTGCCAGCAGCTTAGAGGGGACTAGCGGCATTAACACCGGGGAGCTGTTTTTT. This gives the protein CASSLEGTSGINTGELFF.

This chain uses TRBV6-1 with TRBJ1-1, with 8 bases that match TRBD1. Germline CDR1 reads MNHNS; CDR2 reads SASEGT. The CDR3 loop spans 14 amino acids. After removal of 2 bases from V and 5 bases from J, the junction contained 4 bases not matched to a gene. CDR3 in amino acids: CASSEPNRGTEAFF. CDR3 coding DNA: TGTGCCAGCAGTGAACCAAACAGGGGGACTGAAGCTTTCTTT.

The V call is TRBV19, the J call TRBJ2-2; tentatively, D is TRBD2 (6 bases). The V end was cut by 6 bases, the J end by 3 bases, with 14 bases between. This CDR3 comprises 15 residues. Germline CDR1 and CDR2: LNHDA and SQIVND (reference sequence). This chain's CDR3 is CASRTGAVDTGELFF. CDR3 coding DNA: TGTGCCAGTAGGACGGGAGCGGTCGACACCGGGGAGCTGTTTTTT.

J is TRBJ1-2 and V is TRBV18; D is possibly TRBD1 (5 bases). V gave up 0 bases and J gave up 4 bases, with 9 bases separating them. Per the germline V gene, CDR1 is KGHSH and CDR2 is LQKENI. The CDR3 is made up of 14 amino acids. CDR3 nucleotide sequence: TGTGCCAGCTCACCACCTTCGGACACCTATGGCTACACCTTC. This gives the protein CASSPPSDTYGYTF.

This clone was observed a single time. CDR3 nucleotide sequence: TGTGCCAGCAGCTTAGTAAAAGGGATGGGGCGAAACATTCAGTACTTC. This sequence encodes CASSLVKGMGRNIQYF. V and J are TRBV7-2 and TRBJ2-4; D may be TRBD1 (5 bases). V lost 1 base and J 6 bases, leaving 16 bases between the germline ends. CDR3 size: 16 residues. Germline CDR1 SGHTA, CDR2 FQGNSA. Drawing the rest from reference TRBV7-2 and TRBJ2-4, the complete variable domain is GAGVSQSPSNKVTEKGKDVELRCDPISGHTALYWYRQSLGQGLEFLIYFQGNSAPDKSGLPSDRFSAERTGGSVSTLTIQRTQQEDSAVYLCASSLVKGMGRNIQYFGAGTRLSVL.

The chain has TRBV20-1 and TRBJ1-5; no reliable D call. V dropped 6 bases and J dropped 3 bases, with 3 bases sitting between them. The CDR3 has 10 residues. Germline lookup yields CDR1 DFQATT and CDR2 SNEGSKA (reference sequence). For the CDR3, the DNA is TGCAGTGCCTTCAATCAGCCCCAGCATTTT. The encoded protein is CSAFNQPQHF.

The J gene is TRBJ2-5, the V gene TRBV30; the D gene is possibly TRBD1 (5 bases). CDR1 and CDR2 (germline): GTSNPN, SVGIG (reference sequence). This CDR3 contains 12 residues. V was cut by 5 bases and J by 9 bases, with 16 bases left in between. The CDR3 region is CAWGASSQPQYF. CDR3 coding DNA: TGTGCCTGGGGGGCCAGTTCGCAGCCCCAGTACTTC.

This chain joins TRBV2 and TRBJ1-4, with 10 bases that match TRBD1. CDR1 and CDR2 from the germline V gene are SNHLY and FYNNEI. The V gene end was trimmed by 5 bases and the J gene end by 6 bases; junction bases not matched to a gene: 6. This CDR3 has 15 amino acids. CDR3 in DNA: TGTGCCAGCAGTCCACCCGGGACAGGGGATGAAAAACTGTTTTTT. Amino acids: CASSPPGTGDEKLFF.

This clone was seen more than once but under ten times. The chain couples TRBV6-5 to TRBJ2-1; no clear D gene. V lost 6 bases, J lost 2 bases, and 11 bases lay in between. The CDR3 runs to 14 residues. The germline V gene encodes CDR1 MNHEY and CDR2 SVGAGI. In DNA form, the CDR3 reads TGTGCCAGCAGCCCCCAAGCCGCCTACAATGAGCAGTTCTTC. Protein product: CASSPQAAYNEQFF.

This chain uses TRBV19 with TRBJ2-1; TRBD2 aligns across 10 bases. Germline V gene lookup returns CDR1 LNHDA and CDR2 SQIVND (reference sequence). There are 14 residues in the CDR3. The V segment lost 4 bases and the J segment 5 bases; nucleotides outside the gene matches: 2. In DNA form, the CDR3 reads TGTGCCAGTAGTAGGACTAGCGGTAACAATGAGCAGTTCTTC. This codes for CASSRTSGNNEQFF.

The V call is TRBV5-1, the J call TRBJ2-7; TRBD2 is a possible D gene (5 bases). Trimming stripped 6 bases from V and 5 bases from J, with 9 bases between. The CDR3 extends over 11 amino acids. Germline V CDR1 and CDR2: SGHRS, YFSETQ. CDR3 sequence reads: CASKAEDEQYF. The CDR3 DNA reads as TGCGCCAGCAAGGCGGAGGACGAGCAGTACTTC.

CDR3 in amino acids: CASSLDRAGSYEQYF. Written as DNA, the CDR3 is TGTGCCAGCAGCCTGGACAGGGCGGGTTCCTACGAGCAGTACTTC. The chain uses TRBV16 and TRBJ2-7, with 8 bases that match TRBD1. Looked up from germline, CDR1 is KGHSY and CDR2 is FQNENV. V shed 4 bases and J 1 base; nucleotides not matched to a gene: 6. The CDR3 totals 15 residues.

The CDR3 sequence: CASSQEARGNYGYTF. The CDR3 nucleotides are TGCGCCAGCAGCCAAGAAGCCAGGGGTAACTATGGCTACACCTTC. The V gene is TRBV4-3, the J gene TRBJ1-2; weak D call: TRBD1 (6 bases). V lost 0 bases and J lost 1, with 9 bases in between. Per the germline V gene, CDR1 is LGHNA and CDR2 is YSLEER. The CDR3 length is 15 residues.

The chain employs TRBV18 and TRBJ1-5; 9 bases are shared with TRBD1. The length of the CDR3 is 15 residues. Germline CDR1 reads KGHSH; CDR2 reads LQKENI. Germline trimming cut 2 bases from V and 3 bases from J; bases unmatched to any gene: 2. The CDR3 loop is CASSPRTGDNQPQHF. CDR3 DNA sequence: TGTGCCAGCTCACCAAGGACAGGGGACAATCAGCCCCAGCATTTT.

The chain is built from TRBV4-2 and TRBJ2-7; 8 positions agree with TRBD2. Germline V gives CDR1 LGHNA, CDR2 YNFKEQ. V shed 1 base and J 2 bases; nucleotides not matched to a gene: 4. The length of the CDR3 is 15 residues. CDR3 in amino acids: CASSQVAGGPYEQYF. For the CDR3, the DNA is TGTGCCAGCAGCCAAGTTGCGGGAGGCCCCTACGAGCAGTACTTC.

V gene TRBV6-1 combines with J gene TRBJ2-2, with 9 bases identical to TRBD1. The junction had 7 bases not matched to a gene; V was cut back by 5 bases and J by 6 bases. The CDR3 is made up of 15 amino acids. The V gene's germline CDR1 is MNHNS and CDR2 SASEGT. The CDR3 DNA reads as TGTGCCAGCAGTCCCGGGACAGGGTATGCCGGGGAGCTGTTTTTT. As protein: CASSPGTGYAGELFF.

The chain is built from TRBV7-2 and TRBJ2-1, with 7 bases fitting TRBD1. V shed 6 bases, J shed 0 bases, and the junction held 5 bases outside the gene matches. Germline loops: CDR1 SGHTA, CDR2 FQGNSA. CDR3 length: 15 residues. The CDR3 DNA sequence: TGTGCCAGCAGGGTCAGGGGGAGCTCCTACAATGAGCAGTTCTTC. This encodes CASRVRGSSYNEQFF. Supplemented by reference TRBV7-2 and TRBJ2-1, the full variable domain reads GAGVSQSPSNKVTEKGKDVELRCDPISGHTALYWYRQSLGQGLEFLIYFQGNSAPDKSGLPSDRFSAERTGGSVSTLTIQRTQQEDSAVYLCASRVRGSSYNEQFFGPGTRLTVL.

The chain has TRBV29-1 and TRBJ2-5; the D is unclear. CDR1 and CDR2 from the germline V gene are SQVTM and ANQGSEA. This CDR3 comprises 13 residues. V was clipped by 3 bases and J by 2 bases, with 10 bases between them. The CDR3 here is CSVELRNQETQYF. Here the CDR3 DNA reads TGCAGCGTTGAGTTGCGGAATCAAGAGACCCAGTACTTC. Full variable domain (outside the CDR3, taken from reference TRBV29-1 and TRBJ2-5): SAVISQKPSRDICQRGTSLTIQCQVDSQVTMMFWYRQQPGQSLTLIATANQGSEATYESGFVIDKFPISRPNLTFSTLTVSNMSPEDSSIYLCSVELRNQETQYFGPGTRLLVL.

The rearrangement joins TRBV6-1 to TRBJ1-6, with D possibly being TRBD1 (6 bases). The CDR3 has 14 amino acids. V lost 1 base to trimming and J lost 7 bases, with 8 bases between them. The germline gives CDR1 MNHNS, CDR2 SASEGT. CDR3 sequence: CASSEGQGNSPLHF. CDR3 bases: TGTGCCAGCAGTGAAGGGCAGGGGAATTCACCCCTCCACTTT.

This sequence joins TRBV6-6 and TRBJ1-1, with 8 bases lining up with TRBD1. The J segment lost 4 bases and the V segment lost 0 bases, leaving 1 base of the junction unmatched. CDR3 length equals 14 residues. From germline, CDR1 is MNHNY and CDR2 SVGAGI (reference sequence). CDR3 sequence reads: CASSYSTGGTEAFF. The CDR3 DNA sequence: TGTGCCAGCAGTTACTCAACAGGGGGCACTGAAGCTTTCTTT.

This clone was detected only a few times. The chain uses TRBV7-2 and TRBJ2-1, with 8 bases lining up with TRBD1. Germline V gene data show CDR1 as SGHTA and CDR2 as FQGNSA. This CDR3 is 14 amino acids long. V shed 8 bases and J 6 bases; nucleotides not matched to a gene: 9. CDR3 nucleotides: TGTGCCAGCGGCGGACAGGGACCGGGCAATGAGCAGTTCTTC. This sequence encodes CASGGQGPGNEQFF. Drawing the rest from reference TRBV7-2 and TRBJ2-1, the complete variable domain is GAGVSQSPSNKVTEKGKDVELRCDPISGHTALYWYRQSLGQGLEFLIYFQGNSAPDKSGLPSDRFSAERTGGSVSTLTIQRTQQEDSAVYLCASGGQGPGNEQFFGPGTRLTVL.

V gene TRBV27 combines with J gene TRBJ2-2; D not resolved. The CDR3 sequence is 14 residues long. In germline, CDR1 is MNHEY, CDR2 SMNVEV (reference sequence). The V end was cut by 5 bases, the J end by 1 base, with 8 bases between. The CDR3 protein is CASSNTWNTGELFF. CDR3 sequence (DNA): TGTGCCAGCAGTAATACTTGGAACACCGGGGAGCTGTTTTTT.

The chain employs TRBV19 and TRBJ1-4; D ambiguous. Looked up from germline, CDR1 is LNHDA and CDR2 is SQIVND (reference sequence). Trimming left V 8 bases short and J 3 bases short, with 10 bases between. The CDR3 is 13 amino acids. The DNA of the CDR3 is TGTGCCAGTGATGACAAGGCTAATGAAAAACTGTTTTTT. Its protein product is CASDDKANEKLFF. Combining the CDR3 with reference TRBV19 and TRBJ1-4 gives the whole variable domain DGGITQSPKYLFRKEGQNVTLSCEQNLNHDAMYWYRQDPGQGLRLIYYSQIVNDFQKGDIAEGYSVSREKKESFPLTVTSAQKNPTAFYLCASDDKANEKLFFGSGTQLSVL.

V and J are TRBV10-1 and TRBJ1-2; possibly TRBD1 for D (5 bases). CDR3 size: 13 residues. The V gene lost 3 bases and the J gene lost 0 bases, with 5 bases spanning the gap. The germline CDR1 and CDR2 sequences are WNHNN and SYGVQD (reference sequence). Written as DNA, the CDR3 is TGCGCCAGCAGTGAACAGGCTAACTATGGCTACACCTTC. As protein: CASSEQANYGYTF.